This TCR beta chain was identified during a study of radiation and T cells in renal cell carcinoma (dated by TCRdb to 2018 to 2020). Study-level background: Samples were obtained from a clinical trial, in which 15 Gy stereotactic body radiation therapy was delivered to primary renal cell carcinomas and nephrectomy was performed 4 weeks later. In total, 50 to 60 samples, comprising roughly 25 tumors and around 27 peripheral blood samples, were subjected to TCR beta sequencing. In the 53 samples combined, about 4 million unique CDR3 nucleotide sequences were found, encoding approximately 2,800,000 unique CDR3 amino acid sequences.

Paper-wide results and their limitations: Tracking of blood repertoire dynamics stopped at roughly four weeks after treatment, with no follow-up past that point. In blood, the top tumor clonotypes increased between baseline and 2 weeks post-radiation and then shrank by 4 weeks, which suggests that tumor-resident clones expanded only transiently. With a single-armed trial design, the study had no way to address how radiation dose or scheduling affects the TCR repertoire. Because pretreatment tumor biopsies were not available, the study could not determine whether clonotypes were already present within the tumor at baseline.

Following the manufacturer's recommendations, the immunoSEQ kit was used to generate TCR beta libraries from genomic DNA. For library preparation, a first multiplex PCR was performed with proprietary primers, followed by a second PCR in which unique barcodes were added, and bead cleanups were performed after each round. A positive control reaction and a negative control reaction, both provided in the kit, were run with every batch of samples. The final libraries were assessed on an Agilent 4200 TapeStation D1000 ScreenTape, pooled by volume, and quantified by qPCR. Sequencing ran on an Illumina NextSeq500 with a MidOutput 150-cycle cartridge, using 156 Read1 and 15 Index1 cycles with kit custom primers. The pooled library was loaded at 0.9 to 1 pM, with a roughly 19% PhiX control spiked in. Under the source paper's analysis protocol: Vendor-processed data were analyzed in R, and a clonotype was defined as all T cells sharing the same CDR3 nucleotide sequence. For clone abundance analyses, frequencies were normalized to the 10,000 most abundant clones per sample. Public T cell clones, which averaged fewer than five per sample, were excluded before analysis. A difference in abundance of at least 32-fold between compartments was used to define tumor-enriched and baseline blood-enriched clonotypes. A beta-binomial differential abundance model was used to identify clonotypes that expanded or contracted between blood time points. Tumor-blood repertoire similarity was measured with the Baroni-Urbani and Buser coefficient, and group comparisons used two-tailed Wilcoxon tests in R. TCRdb carries this immuneACCESS record with in-frame sequences only. Its versions omit some clonotypes, under half of them owing to an unresolved V gene in the studies checked, with the rest unexplained. That table is the source of V, J and clone size, and D and trimming were worked out from the DNA. The sample table contains roughly 120,000 clones; only one count was recorded for about four fifths of them. In total, the top ten clones hold around 3% of the sample.

To note about this clone: This receptor's antigen is unknown. No much larger clonotype is one base removed from it; base qualities were not supplied.

Read against the paper, the sample's time point label means: baseline pretreatment blood. The sample's treatment or condition label, decoded: 15 Gy SBRT to primary tumor, nephrectomy 4 weeks later. Serial peripheral blood from radiation-treated patients was sampled at baseline, 2 weeks and 4 weeks after SBRT to track tumor-enriched clonotypes. All patients had renal cell carcinoma with clear cell pathology. The QIAamp DNA Blood Mini Kit (Qiagen) was used to prepare genomic DNA for TCR sequencing. Only samples passing all quality control checks were included in the analyses. The sample was blood, taken from a patient whose treatment included radiotherapy and nephrectomy. This TCR was recovered from a woman aged 60-70 years with renal cell carcinoma.

The DNA sequence is given as TGTGCCATCAGAGCTAGCGGGACTAGCACAGATACGCAGTATTTT. Its protein reads: CAIRASGTSTDTQYF. This chain joins TRBV10-3 to TRBJ2-3, with TRBD2 matching 9 junction bases. Reading the germline V gene gives CDR1 ENHRY and CDR2 SYGVKD. After removal of 6 bases from V and 0 bases from J, the junction retains 4 bases not matched to a gene. Spanning cysteine to phenylalanine, the CDR3 consists of 15 amino acids. Left in the record is the CDR3 DNA by itself, 45 bases read in frame from the first base.